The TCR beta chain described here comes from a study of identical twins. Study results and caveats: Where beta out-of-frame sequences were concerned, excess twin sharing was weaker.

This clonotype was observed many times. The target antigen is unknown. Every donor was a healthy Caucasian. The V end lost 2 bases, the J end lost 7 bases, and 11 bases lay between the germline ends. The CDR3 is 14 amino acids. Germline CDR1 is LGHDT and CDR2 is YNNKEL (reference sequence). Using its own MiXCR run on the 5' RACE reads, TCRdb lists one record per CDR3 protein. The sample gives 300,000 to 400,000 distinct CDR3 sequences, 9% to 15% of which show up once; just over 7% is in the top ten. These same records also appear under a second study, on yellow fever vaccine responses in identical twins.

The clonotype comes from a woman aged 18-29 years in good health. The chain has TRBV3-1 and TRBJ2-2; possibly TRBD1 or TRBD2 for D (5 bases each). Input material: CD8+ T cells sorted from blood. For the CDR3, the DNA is TGTGCCAGCAGCCAATCGGGGCCGGACGGGGAGCTGTTTTTT. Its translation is CASSQSGPDGELFF.